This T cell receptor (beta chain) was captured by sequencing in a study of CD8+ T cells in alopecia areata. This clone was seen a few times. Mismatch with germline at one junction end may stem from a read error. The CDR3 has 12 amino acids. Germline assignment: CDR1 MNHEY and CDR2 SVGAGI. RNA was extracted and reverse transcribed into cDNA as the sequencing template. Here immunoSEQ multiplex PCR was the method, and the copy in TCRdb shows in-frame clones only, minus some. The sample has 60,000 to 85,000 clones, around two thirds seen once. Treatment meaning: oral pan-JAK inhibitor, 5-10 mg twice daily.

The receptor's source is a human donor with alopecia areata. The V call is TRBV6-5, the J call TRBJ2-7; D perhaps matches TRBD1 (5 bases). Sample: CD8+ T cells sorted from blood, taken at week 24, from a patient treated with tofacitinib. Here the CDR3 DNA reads TGTGCCATCAGTGAGTCCGACAGACCGCAGTACTTC. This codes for CAISESDRPQYF.